These T cell receptor beta chains were read from a single sample in a study of blood T cell repertoires in COVID-19. Generated by immunoSEQ multiplex PCR, the TCRdb table keeps only in-frame clones and is missing some. The sample yields 150,000 to 250,000 clones, about 95% seen once. Sequenced: peripheral blood. The source is a man younger than 40 with COVID-19, enrolled during active disease. Each CDR3 is given with its conserved first and last residue. A D gene is named only where the DNA matches it firmly. Clone size is given for some rows only: seen once, a few or many times, or a class if the clone is expanded.

j_call v_call cdr3_length clone_size d_call cdr3_nt cdr3_aa
TRBJ1-1 TRBV20-1 13 . TRBD1 TGCAGTGCTAGTTTGACAGGGGATACTGAAGCTTTCTTT CSASLTGDTEAFF
TRBJ1-2 TRBV9 14 . . TGTGCCAGCAGCGTAGCTGGGCAGGGGTTAGGCTACACCTTC CASSVAGQGLGYTF
TRBJ2-5 TRBV5-1 14 . . TGCGCCAGCAGCCCCTCCATGGGGCCAGAGACCCAGTACTTC CASSPSMGPETQYF
TRBJ2-3 TRBV7-3 17 . TRBD2 TGTGCCAGCAGCCATGGGACTAGCGGGACTAGCACAGATACGCAGTATTTT CASSHGTSGTSTDTQYF
TRBJ2-1 TRBV6-5 15 . TRBD1 TGTGCCAGCAGGCCGGGACAGCGAGACTACAATGAGCAGTTCTTC CASRPGQRDYNEQFF
TRBJ1-4 TRBV10-1 14 . TRBD1 TGCGCCAGCAGTAAGGACAGGGACGGTGAAAAACTGTTTTTT CASSKDRDGEKLFF
TRBJ1-4 TRBV19 16 . . TGTGCCAGTAGTATCAGGACAGCAGCAACTAATGAAAAACTGTTTTTT CASSIRTAATNEKLFF
TRBJ2-5 TRBV13 18 . TRBD2 TGTGCCAGCAGCTTAGGGGGTCTTAGCGGGGTGATACAAGAGACCCAGTACTTC CASSLGGLSGVIQETQYF
TRBJ1-2 TRBV7-2 15 . . TGTGCCAGCAGCTTAGCATCTGGGGCTGACTATGGCTACACCTTC CASSLASGADYGYTF
TRBJ1-3 TRBV7-3 12 . TRBD1 TGTGCCAGCCCGGGACAGACGAACACCATATATTTT CASPGQTNTIYF
TRBJ1-1 TRBV25-1 17 . TRBD1 TGTGCCAGCAGTGGGGGGCGGACAGGGACCCTGAACACTGAAGCTTTCTTT CASSGGRTGTLNTEAFF
TRBJ2-2 TRBV2 14 . . TGTGCCAGTCTAAGACAGGAGAACACCGGGGAGCTGTTTTTT CASLRQENTGELFF
TRBJ2-2 TRBV7-7 14 . TRBD1 TGTGCCAGCAGCTGGACCCAGGGGGCCGGGGAGCTGTTTTTT CASSWTQGAGELFF
TRBJ2-6 TRBV18 18 . . TGTGCCAGCTCAGAGCTCTGGCAGGTCGACTCTGGGGCCAACGTCCTGACTTTC CASSELWQVDSGANVLTF
TRBJ2-7 TRBV10-1 14 once . TGCGCCAGCAGCGAATCCGGGTCTCGCTACGAGCAGTACTTC CASSESGSRYEQYF
TRBJ1-2 TRBV19 14 . TRBD1 TGTGCCAGTCGGGAGACAGGGGTGTTTCATGGCTACACCTTC CASRETGVFHGYTF
TRBJ1-2 TRBV7-9 17 few . TGTGCCAGCAGCTTAGTGGTTGGGTCGGCGACTTTTTATGGCTACACCTTC CASSLVVGSATFYGYTF
TRBJ1-1 TRBV5-1 14 . TRBD1 TGCGCCAGCAGCTACAGGGGGCCGGGGACTGAAGCTTTCTTT CASSYRGPGTEAFF
TRBJ1-1 TRBV11-2 13 . . TGTGCCAGCAGTGAGTTTATGAACACTGAAGCTTTCTTT CASSEFMNTEAFF
TRBJ1-1 TRBV2 14 . . TGTGCCAGCAGTGATTCCAGGGAGAACACTGAAGCTTTCTTT CASSDSRENTEAFF
TRBJ2-5 TRBV3-1/TRBV3-2 15 . . TGTGCCAGCAGCCCCCCCAGGGTCAAGGGCGAGACCCAGTACTTC CASSPPRVKGETQYF
TRBJ1-2 TRBV3-1/TRBV3-2 16 . TRBD1 TGTGCCAGCAGCCAGGATACCGGGACAGAGCTCTATGGCTACACCTTC CASSQDTGTELYGYTF
TRBJ2-1 TRBV5-1 15 . . TGCGCCAGCAGCTTGGAGGGTGCGGGGTTCGCTGAGCAGTTCTTC CASSLEGAGFAEQFF
TRBJ1-2 TRBV3-1/TRBV3-2 15 . . TGTGCCAGCAGCCAAAATGGGGCGACGGGCTATGGCTACACCTTC CASSQNGATGYGYTF
TRBJ2-2 TRBV5-4 17 . . TGTGCCAGCAGCCCGTCGGCGGGGGCATCGAACACCGGGGAGCTGTTTTTT CASSPSAGASNTGELFF
TRBJ1-2 TRBV20-1 17 . TRBD1 TGCAGTGCTAGTGGTTTAGCGAGGGCGGGGACAGGGGCTGGCTACACCTTC CSASGLARAGTGAGYTF
TRBJ1-4 TRBV7-3 14 . . TGTGCCAGCAGCTCGGGAAGTAGGAATGAAAAACTGTTTTTT CASSSGSRNEKLFF
TRBJ1-1 TRBV2 15 . TRBD1 TGTGCCACCGACCCCGGGACAGCAACGAACACTGAAGCTTTCTTT CATDPGTATNTEAFF
TRBJ1-1 TRBV2 15 . TRBD1 TGTGCCAGCACCTTGGACAGGGGGCACGGAACTGAAGCTTTCTTT CASTLDRGHGTEAFF
TRBJ1-1 TRBV7-9 15 once . TGTGCCAGCAGTTTAGCGTTGGGGGGGAACACTGAAGCTTTCTTT CASSLALGGNTEAFF
TRBJ2-3 TRBV12-1 19 . . TGTGCCAGCAGCTCGATCCCGGGACTAGCGGGGGTGGGCACAGATACGCAGTATTTT CASSSIPGLAGVGTDTQYF
TRBJ2-7 TRBV3-1/TRBV3-2 17 . . TGTGCCAGCAGCCAAGAGCCCACTAGCACTATCCGCTACGAGCAGTACTTC CASSQEPTSTIRYEQYF
TRBJ2-5 TRBV12-3/TRBV12-4 13 . . TGTGCCAGCTGTAATTCAGGGGGGGAGACCCAGTACTTC CASCNSGGETQYF
TRBJ2-1 TRBV29-1 16 . TRBD2 TGCAGCGTCTTCCCCCCAGTGGGGGGGACCTACAATGAGCAGTTCTTC CSVFPPVGGTYNEQFF
TRBJ1-2 TRBV19 14 . . TGTGCCAGTAGTATAACTCCGGGTTTTAATGGCTACACCTTC CASSITPGFNGYTF
TRBJ2-1 TRBV19 14 . TRBD1 TGTGCCACCCTAACCGGGACAGACTACAATGAGCAGTTCTTC CATLTGTDYNEQFF
TRBJ1-2 TRBV6-5 13 . TRBD1 TGTGCCAGCAGCCCGGACAGGGGGGGAGGCTACACCTTC CASSPDRGGGYTF
TRBJ1-2 TRBV29-1 13 . . TGCAGCGAAAACAGGGACGCCCTCGGGGGCTACACCTTC CSENRDALGGYTF
TRBJ1-1 TRBV6-1 12 . TRBD1 TGTGCCAGCAGTGATCGGGACAGTGAAGCTTTCTTT CASSDRDSEAFF
TRBJ2-7 TRBV24-1 15 . . TGTGCCACCAGTGCAGAATCCCAGGTGAACTACGAGCAGTACTTC CATSAESQVNYEQYF
TRBJ2-3 TRBV3-1/TRBV3-2 18 . TRBD2 TGTGCCAGCAGCCGACTCACCGGGGGGGCCTACAGCACAGATACGCAGTATTTT CASSRLTGGAYSTDTQYF
TRBJ1-2 TRBV6-5 13 . TRBD1 TGTGCCAGCGCTGGACAGGGGGGCTATGGCTACACCTTC CASAGQGGYGYTF
TRBJ2-5 TRBV6-1 16 . . TGTGCCAGCAGTGATGGAGGACAGCCAGTTTTGGAGACCCAGTACTTC CASSDGGQPVLETQYF
TRBJ1-4 TRBV5-1 15 . TRBD1 TGCGCCAGCAGCTTGACGGGACAGGGCGGGGAAAAACTGTTTTTT CASSLTGQGGEKLFF
TRBJ2-3 TRBV6-5 15 . . TGTGCCAGCAGAAGAGGGGAGGTGGGCACAGATACGCAGTATTTT CASRRGEVGTDTQYF
TRBJ1-1 TRBV6-5 15 . . TGTGCCAGCACCGAGCAAAGGCGGTCGGACACTGAAGCTTTCTTT CASTEQRRSDTEAFF
TRBJ1-2 TRBV6-1 15 . TRBD1 TGTGCCAGCAGTGAGGCGAGCGGACAGGTGGTTGGCTACACCTTC CASSEASGQVVGYTF
TRBJ1-2 TRBV6-1 16 . . TGTGCCAGCAGTGAACTGGGGCAGGGGAGTAACTATGGCTACACCTTC CASSELGQGSNYGYTF
TRBJ2-3 TRBV5-1 15 . TRBD2 TGCGCCAGCACCTTCGACGGGGGGGCAACAGATACGCAGTATTTT CASTFDGGATDTQYF
TRBJ2-3 TRBV21-1 18 . . TGTGCCAGCAGCAAAGGGACAGGGGGCAGGGTGGCCACAGATACGCAGTATTTT CASSKGTGGRVATDTQYF
TRBJ1-6 TRBV9 16 . . TGTGCCAGCAGCGTAGGGCCGACGACCGGGAATTCACCCCTCCACTTT CASSVGPTTGNSPLHF